One sample yielded the 14 T cell receptor beta chains listed below, sequenced in a study of blood T cell repertoires in COVID-19. Generated by immunoSEQ multiplex PCR, the TCRdb table keeps only in-frame clones and is missing some. The table lists around 200,000 clones, over 75% of them singletons, with 13% in the top ten. Specimen: peripheral blood. Receptor source: a man aged 50 or older who had recovered from COVID-19.

A few counts support this clone. V gene TRBV19 combines with J gene TRBJ1-1; weak D call: TRBD1 (6 bases). The CDR3 loop spans 15 amino acids. The ends were cut back, 4 bases at V and 5 bases at J, with 17 bases in the middle. Germline values: CDR1 LNHDA, CDR2 SQIVND (reference sequence). This CDR3 reads CASSTPGRGKTEAFF. The CDR3, as DNA: TGTGCCAGTAGTACCCCGGGCAGGGGAAAAACTGAAGCTTTCTTT.

Of note for this clone: The sample contains more than one DNA sequence encoding this CDR3. CDR3 protein: CASSLLAGGYNEQFF. The CDR3 DNA reads as TGCGCCAGCAGCCTCTTAGCGGGGGGCTACAATGAGCAGTTCTTC. The chain has TRBV5-1 and TRBJ2-1; 10 positions agree with TRBD2. In germline, CDR1 is SGHRS, CDR2 YFSETQ. This CDR3 has 15 residues. V dropped 4 bases and J dropped 3; count of bases not matched to a gene: 4.

The V and J genes are TRBV30 and TRBJ1-1; D is unclear. The germline V gene encodes CDR1 GTSNPN and CDR2 SVGIG (reference sequence). Between the trimmed V and J ends, which lost 2 bases and 2 bases, there was a span of 9 bases. The CDR3 runs to 13 residues. The CDR3 nucleotides are TGTGCCTGGAGTTCCCAGGTTAACACTGAAGCTTTCTTT. Residues: CAWSSQVNTEAFF.

This rearrangement joins TRBV6-6 to TRBJ1-4; D remains ambiguous. There are 14 residues in the CDR3. CDR1 and CDR2 from the germline V gene are MNHNY and SVGAGI (reference sequence). Trimming stripped 2 bases from V and 5 bases from J, with 9 bases between. The DNA of the CDR3 is TGTGCCAGCAGTTACCCCGGGGAGAATGAAAAACTGTTTTTT. It translates to CASSYPGENEKLFF.

V usage is TRBV18 and J usage is TRBJ2-6; a possible D gene is TRBD1 (6 bases). V dropped 6 bases and J dropped 0 bases, with 15 bases sitting between them. From germline, CDR1 is KGHSH and CDR2 LQKENI. The length of the CDR3 is 17 residues. The CDR3 DNA sequence: TGTGCCAGCTCTCCGAGGGGGTCCCACTCTGGGGCCAACGTCCTGACTTTC. It yields the protein CASSPRGSHSGANVLTF.

The rearrangement uses TRBV29-1 and TRBJ1-5; a possible D gene is TRBD1 (5 bases). This CDR3 spans 13 amino acids. V was pared by 4 bases and J by 6 bases, with 13 bases between. Looked up from germline, CDR1 is SQVTM and CDR2 is ANQGSEA. CDR3 DNA: TGCAGCGTTGTAGGGCAGGGAGGTCAGCCCCAGCATTTT. Protein: CSVVGQGGQPQHF. Together with reference TRBV29-1 and TRBJ1-5, the CDR3 gives the full variable domain: SAVISQKPSRDICQRGTSLTIQCQVDSQVTMMFWYRQQPGQSLTLIATANQGSEATYESGFVIDKFPISRPNLTFSTLTVSNMSPEDSSIYLCSVVGQGGQPQHFGDGTRLSIL.

The J gene is TRBJ2-7, the V gene TRBV5-6; 12 bases align to TRBD1. V lost 4 bases to trimming and J lost 3 bases; unmatched junction nucleotides: 11. Germline CDR1 and CDR2: SGHDT and YYEEEE. The CDR3 loop spans 17 amino acids. CDR3 sequence (DNA): TGTGCCAGCAGCCTGGGACAGGGGGCTACCCCCCTCTACGAGCAGTACTTC. As protein: CASSLGQGATPLYEQYF.

This clone was recorded a few times. The gene calls are TRBV19 and TRBJ2-7; TRBD1 matches 10 bases. Germline V gene data show CDR1 as LNHDA and CDR2 as SQIVND (reference sequence). J was trimmed by 2 bases and V by 4 bases; bases with no gene match: 5. The CDR3 has 15 amino acids. In DNA, the CDR3 is TGTGCCAGTAGTACCTCGGGACAGGGGACCTACGAGCAGTACTTC. Protein product: CASSTSGQGTYEQYF.

The chain couples TRBV27 to TRBJ1-5; D perhaps matches TRBD1 (5 bases). V was shortened by 5 bases and J by 6 bases, with 14 bases between the two germline ends. This CDR3 is 14 amino acids long. Germline V gene lookup returns CDR1 MNHEY and CDR2 SMNVEV (reference sequence). Here the CDR3 DNA reads TGTGCCAGCAGTCCCGGACATCTAGTTCAGCCCCAGCATTTT. Protein sequence: CASSPGHLVQPQHF.

The rearrangement joins TRBV10-3 to TRBJ2-5; 9 bases align to TRBD2. V was clipped by 4 bases and J by 5 bases; unmatched bases: 8. Germline-derived CDR1 and CDR2 are ENHRY and SYGVKD. This CDR3 is built from 15 residues. CDR3 nucleotide sequence: TGTGCCATCAGTGGTTTAGCGGGAGTCGGGGAGACCCAGTACTTC. As protein: CAISGLAGVGETQYF.

This chain connects TRBV5-5 to TRBJ2-3; 8 bases agree with TRBD2. Looked up from germline, CDR1 is SGHKS and CDR2 is YYEKEE (reference sequence). Losses at the gene ends were 6 bases for V and 1 base for J; bases not matched to a gene: 7. The CDR3 runs 15 residues. CDR3 amino acids: CASKAGVKGTDTQYF. The CDR3 DNA reads TGTGCCAGCAAAGCGGGAGTTAAGGGCACAGATACGCAGTATTTT.

This chain links TRBV19 with TRBJ2-6; 8 bases match TRBD1. Per germline, CDR1 LNHDA and CDR2 SQIVND (reference sequence). The V and J ends lost 5 bases and 7 bases, in that order; junction bases with no gene match: 7. The CDR3 has 15 amino acids. The CDR3 spells CASSSTGQAANVLTF. The CDR3 region has the DNA TGTGCCAGTAGTTCCACGGGACAGGCTGCCAACGTCCTGACTTTC.

This CDR3 is CASSPTGGRNEKLFF. The CDR3 coding sequence is TGTGCCAGCAGCCCTACAGGGGGTCGGAATGAAAAACTGTTTTTT. The chain carries TRBV5-4 and TRBJ1-4; 8 bases line up with TRBD1. Germline V gene data show CDR1 as SGHNT and CDR2 as YYREEE (reference sequence). V dropped 4 bases and J dropped 5; count of bases not matched to a gene: 7. The CDR3 has 15 residues.

The chain employs TRBV7-3 and TRBJ1-1; D is uncertain. The CDR3 length is 13 residues. Germline V gene sequence: CDR1 SGHTA, CDR2 FQGTGA. V lost 5 bases, J lost 1 base, and 8 bases lay in between. CDR3 in DNA: TGTGCCAGCAGCCGGGGAAGGAACACTGAAGCTTTCTTT. Amino acid sequence: CASSRGRNTEAFF. The full variable domain, completed using reference TRBV7-3 and TRBJ1-1, is GAGVSQTPSNKVTEKGKYVELRCDPISGHTALYWYRQSLGQGPEFLIYFQGTGAADDSGLPNDRFFAVRPEGSVSTLKIQRTERGDSAVYLCASSRGRNTEAFFGQGTRLTVV.